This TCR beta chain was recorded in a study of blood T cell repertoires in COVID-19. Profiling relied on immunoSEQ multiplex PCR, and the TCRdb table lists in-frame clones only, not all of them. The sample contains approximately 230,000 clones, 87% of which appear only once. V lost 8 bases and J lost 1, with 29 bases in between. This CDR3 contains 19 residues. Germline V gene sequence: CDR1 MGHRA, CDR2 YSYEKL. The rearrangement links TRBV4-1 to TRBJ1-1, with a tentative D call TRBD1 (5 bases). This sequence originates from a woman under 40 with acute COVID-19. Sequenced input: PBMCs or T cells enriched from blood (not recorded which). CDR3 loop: CASSKRGGAGVGSNTEAFF. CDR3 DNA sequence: TGCGCCAGCTCAAAGCGGGGCGGGGCGGGAGTGGGGTCGAACACTGAAGCTTTCTTT.